There are a few counts of the clone carrying this T cell receptor beta chain. The data derive from a study of blood T cells in healthy people across ages. Per-sample PBMC isolation yielded at least 7 million cells. Germline V CDR1 and CDR2: MNHEY, SVGAGI. Trimming removed 6 bases from V and 0 bases from J, with 15 bases in between. The CDR3 is made up of 15 amino acids. A second roughly 6 to 11 cycle PCR used barcoded and J-beta primers. Using its own MiXCR run on the 5' RACE reads, TCRdb lists one record per CDR3 protein. This sample carries approximately 940,000 distinct CDR3 sequences, around 48% of them seen once, and the ten largest clones take around 15%.

The clonotype originates from a man aged 30 to 45 in good health. The gene calls are TRBV6-5 and TRBJ2-7, with D possibly TRBD2 on 5 matching bases. The sequenced sample consisted of blood. The CDR3 DNA is TGTGCCAGCAGCCCGATTACGGCGGGCTCCTACGAGCAGTACTTC. Protein: CASSPITAGSYEQYF.